The sequence of this T cell receptor (beta chain) was determined in a study of Tregs in tolerant kidney transplant recipients. General study findings and limits: Few patients were studied, so findings need validation in larger groups.

Repertoires were generated with immunoSEQ multiplex PCR, while TCRdb's copy carries only in-frame clones and drops some. Found here are 30,000 to 35,000 clones, 82% of them singletons; the top ten hold approximately 2%. V dropped 0 bases and J dropped 1 base, with 13 bases sitting between them. Germline V gene data show CDR1 as SGHRS and CDR2 as YFSETQ. The CDR3 sequence is 16 residues long. Regarding this clone: No antigen is known for it.

The specimen was Tregs from blood cultured with allogeneic cells. The TCR sequence derives from a human donor in good health. The V and J genes are TRBV5-1 and TRBJ2-5; D might be TRBD2 (6 bases). The CDR3 DNA is TGCGCCAGCAGCTTGGGATCGGGACTGGCCCAAGAGACCCAGTACTTC. As protein: CASSLGSGLAQETQYF.